The 31 T cell receptor beta chains presented below share a single source sample, sequenced in a study of blood T cell repertoires in COVID-19 (dated by TCRdb to the early 2020s). The library came from the immunoSEQ multiplex PCR assay. Entries here come from immuneACCESS through TCRdb and include only in-frame sequences with V and J called. Some clones fail to appear in such tables; in the studies checked, an unresolved V gene covers under half of the shortfall, and the cause of the remainder is unknown. This sample lists about 39,000 clones; roughly 80% were detected once. 9% to 10% of the sample goes to the ten largest clones. The sequencing sample was made of peripheral blood. The receptor source for this set is a man aged 60 to 69 in a cohort sampled during active COVID-19.

The chain has TRBV5-6 and TRBJ2-3; 9 bases align to TRBD1. V lost 4 bases to trimming and J lost 6 bases; unmatched junction nucleotides: 6. The CDR3 extends over 14 amino acids. CDR1 and CDR2 from the germline V gene are SGHDT and YYEEEE. CDR3 sequence (DNA): TGTGCCAGCAGCGCGACAGGGGGAAGGGATACGCAGTATTTT. Protein product: CASSATGGRDTQYF.

The chain carries TRBV3-1 (or the pseudogene TRBV3-2) and TRBJ2-3, with TRBD1 identical over 7 bases. The germline V gene has CDR1 LGHDT and CDR2 YNNKEL (reference sequence). The junction had 7 bases not matched to a gene; V was cut back by 1 base and J by 3 bases. This CDR3 region has 16 residues. The CDR3 DNA reads as TGTGCCAGCAGCCAAGCGGAGACAGGGTATACAGATACGCAGTATTTT. Protein product: CASSQAETGYTDTQYF.

The chain joins TRBV19 to TRBJ1-2; D gene unclear. CDR1 LNHDA and CDR2 SQIVND come from the germline V gene (reference sequence). The length of the CDR3 is 10 residues. The V end was cut by 10 bases, the J end by 5 bases, with 8 bases between. Here the CDR3 DNA reads TGTGCCACCTCCGGTTATGGCTACACCTTC. This sequence encodes CATSGYGYTF.

CDR3 DNA: TGTGCCTGTAGGACAGGGTGGGGTCAGCCCCAGCATTTT. This gives the protein CACRTGWGQPQHF. The chain recombines TRBV30 with TRBJ1-5; TRBD1 matches at 8 bases. The V gene's germline CDR1 is GTSNPN and CDR2 SVGIG (reference sequence). This CDR3 has 13 residues. Unmatched junction bases numbered 7, after V lost 6 bases and J lost 6 bases.

V and J are TRBV7-9 and TRBJ2-3; TRBD2 matches at 10 bases. The CDR3 runs to 16 residues. V dropped 4 bases and J dropped 0; count of bases not matched to a gene: 4. The V gene's germline CDR1 is SEHNR and CDR2 FQNEAQ (reference sequence). This CDR3 is CASSSGLAASTDTQYF. The CDR3 DNA sequence: TGTGCCAGCAGCTCCGGACTAGCGGCTAGCACAGATACGCAGTATTTT.

The genes are TRBV6-1 and TRBJ2-6; 10 bases are a match to TRBD1. Germline lookup yields CDR1 MNHNS and CDR2 SASEGT. V shed 3 bases, J shed 0 bases, and the junction held 11 bases outside the gene matches. This CDR3 contains 20 residues. Written as DNA, the CDR3 is TGTGCCAGCAGTGATGGGACAGGGGCGACGATGCACTCTGGGGCCAACGTCCTGACTTTC. Translated: CASSDGTGATMHSGANVLTF.

CDR3 DNA: TGCGCCAGCAGCCTGAGCGGGGGGCTGAACACCGGGGAGCTGTTTTTT. Its protein is CASSLSGGLNTGELFF. This chain links TRBV5-1 with TRBJ2-2, with 9 bases lining up with TRBD2. Trimming cost V 4 bases and J 1 base; bases outside gene matches: 5. CDR3 length: 16 residues. Germline values: CDR1 SGHRS, CDR2 YFSETQ. The complete variable domain, with remaining parts taken from reference TRBV5-1 and TRBJ2-2, reads KAGVTQTPRYLIKTRGQQVTLSCSPISGHRSVSWYQQTPGQGLQFLFEYFSETQRNKGNFPGRFSGRQFSNSRSEMNVSTLELGDSALYLCASSLSGGLNTGELFFGEGSRLTVL.

CDR3 amino acids: CASSRGTVAGELFF. The CDR3 nucleotides are TGTGCCAGCAGTCGCGGGACAGTCGCCGGGGAGCTGTTTTTT. The J gene is TRBJ2-2, the V gene TRBV27; a possible D gene is TRBD1 (7 bases). With 5 bases removed from V and 6 bases from J, the gap between germline ends came to 13 bases. The CDR3 length is 14 residues. Germline loops: CDR1 MNHEY, CDR2 SMNVEV (reference sequence).

The chain uses TRBV7-9 and TRBJ2-6; D remains unclear. There are 15 residues in the CDR3. V lost 6 bases and J lost 3, with 12 bases in between. The germline V gene encodes CDR1 SEHNR and CDR2 FQNEAQ (reference sequence). The CDR3 is CASSYARGGANVLTF. The CDR3 region has the DNA TGTGCCAGCAGTTATGCTCGCGGTGGGGCCAACGTCCTGACTTTC. The variable domain in full, completed from reference TRBV7-9 and TRBJ2-6, reads DTGVSQNPRHKITKRGQNVTFRCDPISEHNRLYWYRQTLGQGPEFLTYFQNEAQLEKSRLLSDRFSAERPKGSFSTLEIQRTEQGDSAMYLCASSYARGGANVLTFGAGSRLTVL.

The CDR3 DNA reads as TGTGCCAGCAGTTATGCGACAGGGGACGAGCAGTACTTC. Residues: CASSYATGDEQYF. The chain recombines TRBV6-5 with TRBJ2-7; TRBD1 matches 8 bases. The V segment lost 3 bases and the J segment 5 bases; nucleotides outside the gene matches: 3. This CDR3 region has 13 residues. Germline CDR1 is MNHEY and CDR2 is SVGAGI.

A single count supports this clone. CDR3 nucleotide sequence: TGTGCCAGCAGCCTGACGGGAAAGGGTCAGCCCCAGCATTTT. Translation: CASSLTGKGQPQHF. V usage is TRBV9 and J usage is TRBJ1-5, with D unclear. Per germline, CDR1 SGDLS and CDR2 YYNGEE. CDR3 length: 14 residues. The V end was cut by 4 bases, the J end by 6 bases, with 14 bases between.

V gene TRBV25-1 combines with J gene TRBJ2-1, with 12 bases matching TRBD2. This CDR3 spans 16 amino acids. The V segment lost 3 bases and the J segment 8 bases; nucleotides outside the gene matches: 8. Per the germline V gene, CDR1 is MGHDK and CDR2 is SYGVNS. CDR3 bases: TGTGCCAGCAGTGATGACCTAGCGGGAGGGTCCCATGAGCAGTTCTTC. It is translated as CASSDDLAGGSHEQFF.

CDR3 region: CASSATAGADTQYF. Here the CDR3 DNA reads TGTGCCAGCAGCGCGACCGCGGGGGCAGATACGCAGTATTTT. The J gene is TRBJ2-3, the V gene TRBV7-3; 7 bases agree with TRBD2. With V trimmed by 5 bases and J by 4 bases, 6 bases remained unmatched. CDR1 SGHTA and CDR2 FQGTGA come from the germline V gene. The CDR3 contains 14 residues.

The genes are TRBV7-6 and TRBJ2-5; maybe TRBD2 (6 bases). Germline V gene sequence: CDR1 SGHVS, CDR2 FNYEAQ. The CDR3 consists of 14 residues. Trimming pared 6 bases from V and 2 bases from J, leaving 13 bases between. CDR3 bases: TGTGCCAGCAGTTCCAGACTAGGTCAAGAGACCCAGTACTTC. It translates to CASSSRLGQETQYF. Complete variable domain (other parts from reference TRBV7-6 and TRBJ2-5): GAGVSQSPRYKVTKRGQDVALRCDPISGHVSLYWYRQALGQGPEFLTYFNYEAQQDKSGLPNDRFSAERPEGSISTLTIQRTEQRDSAMYRCASSSRLGQETQYFGPGTRLLVL.

V is TRBV19 and J is TRBJ2-5, with 8 positions matching TRBD1. CDR1 LNHDA and CDR2 SQIVND come from the germline V gene (reference sequence). The CDR3 has 15 residues. J was trimmed by 5 bases and V by 4 bases; bases with no gene match: 9. CDR3 bases: TGTGCCAGTAGTAGGTCCAGGGGGCGTACGGAGACCCAGTACTTC. The encoded protein is CASSRSRGRTETQYF.

CDR3 bases: TGCGCCAGCAGCTTGAGCGGGAGTCCCGGGGAGCTGTTTTTT. This gives the protein CASSLSGSPGELFF. The V and J genes are TRBV5-1 and TRBJ2-2; 8 nucleotides line up with TRBD2. J gave up 6 bases and V 1 base, and 2 bases lay outside the gene matches. This CDR3 is built from 14 residues. In germline, CDR1 is SGHRS, CDR2 YFSETQ. The complete variable domain, with remaining parts taken from reference TRBV5-1 and TRBJ2-2, reads KAGVTQTPRYLIKTRGQQVTLSCSPISGHRSVSWYQQTPGQGLQFLFEYFSETQRNKGNFPGRFSGRQFSNSRSEMNVSTLELGDSALYLCASSLSGSPGELFFGEGSRLTVL.

The chain uses TRBV30 and TRBJ1-1; D might be TRBD1 (6 bases). This CDR3 has 13 amino acids. Germline V gene lookup returns CDR1 GTSNPN and CDR2 SVGIG (reference sequence). With 4 bases removed from V and 1 base from J, the gap between germline ends came to 10 bases. CDR3 bases: TGTGCCTGGACTCGGACAGAGAACACTGAAGCTTTCTTT. Translating it yields CAWTRTENTEAFF.

The chain recombines TRBV28 with TRBJ2-2; no clear D. Germline V gene sequence: CDR1 MDHEN, CDR2 SYDVKM. With 6 bases removed from V and 0 bases from J, the gap between germline ends came to 11 bases. The CDR3 is 15 amino acids. The CDR3 loop reads CASRHLVPNTGELFF. The DNA of the CDR3 is TGTGCCAGCAGACATCTGGTCCCGAACACCGGGGAGCTGTTTTTT.

This clone was detected only once. V and J are TRBV6-5 and TRBJ2-5, with D possibly being TRBD1 (6 bases). The V end lost 6 bases, the J end lost 6 bases, and 8 bases lay between the germline ends. The CDR3 spans 11 residues. Germline CDR1 reads MNHEY; CDR2 reads SVGAGI. This CDR3 reads CASRQGQTQYF. CDR3 DNA: TGTGCCAGCAGACAGGGACAGACCCAGTACTTC.

The chain recombines TRBV10-3 with TRBJ2-3; TRBD2 matches at 12 bases. V shed 4 bases and J 3 bases; nucleotides not matched to a gene: 2. From germline, CDR1 is ENHRY and CDR2 SYGVKD. The CDR3 covers 15 residues. The CDR3 is CAISGTSGKTDTQYF. The CDR3 DNA sequence: TGTGCCATCAGTGGGACTAGCGGGAAGACAGATACGCAGTATTTT.

The rearrangement joins TRBV7-9 to TRBJ2-7; D may be TRBD1 (6 bases). Trimming took off 8 bases at V and 6 bases at J, with 17 bases between the two ends. Germline values: CDR1 SEHNR, CDR2 FQNEAQ (reference sequence). The CDR3 spans 13 residues. The DNA of the CDR3 is TGTGCCAGCTTACCCTACAGGGAATCCGAGCAGTACTTC. Translating gives CASLPYRESEQYF.

The sample holds a few counts of this clone. Here the CDR3 reads CASSSLLGRRPSSYNEQFF. The DNA of the CDR3 is TGTGCCAGCAGTTCCCTACTCGGGAGGAGGCCCAGCTCCTACAATGAGCAGTTCTTC. This chain links TRBV28 with TRBJ2-1; 7 bases map to TRBD2. Germline V gene sequence: CDR1 MDHEN, CDR2 SYDVKM. The CDR3 consists of 19 residues. The V gene end was trimmed by 4 bases and the J gene end by 0 bases; junction bases not matched to a gene: 15.

The chain combines TRBV19 with TRBJ2-1, with 10 bases that match TRBD1. Looked up from germline, CDR1 is LNHDA and CDR2 is SQIVND (reference sequence). The CDR3 contains 14 residues. V was pared by 4 bases and J by 7 bases, with 4 bases of the junction left unmatched. CDR3 nucleotides: TGTGCCAGTAGTAGACAGGGGGCTAGAAATGAGCAGTTCTTC. It yields the protein CASSRQGARNEQFF.

A single count supports this clone. The J gene is TRBJ2-5, the V gene TRBV18; 8 bases align to TRBD1. V trimming: 4 bases; J trimming: 5 bases; junction bases outside the gene matches: 9. This CDR3 has 15 residues. CDR1 is KGHSH and CDR2 is LQKENI in the germline V gene. CDR3 in amino acids: CASSLRQGIGETQYF. CDR3 in DNA: TGTGCCAGCTCACTCCGACAGGGGATCGGGGAGACCCAGTACTTC.

The table lists this clone with a few counts. This rearrangement joins TRBV28 to TRBJ2-2, with 9 bases lining up with TRBD1. V was pared by 7 bases and J by 7 bases, with 10 bases of the junction left unmatched. The CDR3 has 15 residues. The germline V gene encodes CDR1 MDHEN and CDR2 SYDVKM. The CDR3 is CASTTGQGRVGELFF. The CDR3 DNA is TGTGCCAGCACTACTGGACAGGGGAGGGTCGGGGAGCTGTTTTTT.

V usage is TRBV7-2 and J usage is TRBJ2-1; 7 bases are shared with TRBD2. The CDR3 length is 14 residues. V shed 4 bases and J 10 bases; nucleotides not matched to a gene: 10. Germline CDR1 is SGHTA and CDR2 is FQGNSA. The CDR3 bases are TGTGCCAGCAGCTCCCGGGCCGGGACTACAGAGCAGTTCTTC. Protein product: CASSSRAGTTEQFF.

The chain couples TRBV9 to TRBJ2-7, with 11 bases that match TRBD1. V lost 3 bases and J lost 4; bases outside the gene matches: 6. The germline V gene encodes CDR1 SGDLS and CDR2 YYNGEE. The CDR3 runs to 15 residues. The CDR3 bases are TGTGCCAGCAGCGAAACGGGACAGGGGGAGTACGAGCAGTACTTC. It yields the protein CASSETGQGEYEQYF.

The rearrangement joins TRBV5-6 to TRBJ2-7, with D maybe TRBD1 (6 bases). CDR3 length: 12 residues. Germline-derived CDR1 and CDR2 are SGHDT and YYEEEE. With 5 bases removed from V and 7 bases from J, the gap between germline ends came to 13 bases. CDR3 coding DNA: TGTGCCAGCAGTAACACAGGGCGGGAGCAGTACTTC. Its translation is CASSNTGREQYF.

J is TRBJ2-2 and V is TRBV18, with D tentatively TRBD1 (6 bases). The V and J ends lost 6 bases and 10 bases respectively, with 15 bases between them. The CDR3 contains 13 residues. The germline gives CDR1 KGHSH, CDR2 LQKENI. The CDR3 loop reads CASSSYRDPELFF. Written as DNA, the CDR3 is TGTGCCAGCTCGTCTTACAGGGACCCGGAGCTGTTTTTT.

V is TRBV20-1 and J is TRBJ1-2, with D unclear. The V end was cut by 3 bases, the J end by 4 bases, with 12 bases between. This CDR3 contains 13 residues. CDR1 and CDR2 from the germline V gene are DFQATT and SNEGSKA (reference sequence). The CDR3 reads CSASEQISYGYTF. CDR3 coding DNA: TGCAGTGCTAGTGAGCAGATATCCTATGGCTACACCTTC.

The chain recombines TRBV3-1 (or the pseudogene TRBV3-2) with TRBJ1-5, with 8 bases that match TRBD1. The CDR3 contains 15 residues. Germline loops: CDR1 LGHDT, CDR2 YNNKEL (reference sequence). J was trimmed by 2 bases and V by 5 bases; bases with no gene match: 5. The CDR3 loop is CASSGQGLGNQPQHF. As DNA, the CDR3 is TGTGCCAGCAGCGGACAGGGTTTAGGCAATCAGCCCCAGCATTTT.